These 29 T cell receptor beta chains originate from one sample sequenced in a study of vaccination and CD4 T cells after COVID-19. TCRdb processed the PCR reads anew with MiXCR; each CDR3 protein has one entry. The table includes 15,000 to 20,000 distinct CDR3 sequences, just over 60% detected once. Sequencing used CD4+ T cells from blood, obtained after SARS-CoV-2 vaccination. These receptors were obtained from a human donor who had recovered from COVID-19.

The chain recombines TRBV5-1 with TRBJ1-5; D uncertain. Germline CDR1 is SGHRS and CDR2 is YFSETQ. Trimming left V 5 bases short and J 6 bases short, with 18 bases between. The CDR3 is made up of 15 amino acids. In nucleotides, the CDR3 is TGCGCCAGCAGTCTCTCGGGCAGAGTTTTTCAGCCCCAGCATTTT. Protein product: CASSLSGRVFQPQHF.

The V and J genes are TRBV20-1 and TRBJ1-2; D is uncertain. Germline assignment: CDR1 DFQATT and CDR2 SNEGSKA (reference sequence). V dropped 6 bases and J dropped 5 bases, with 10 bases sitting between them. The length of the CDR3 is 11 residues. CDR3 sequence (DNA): TGCAGTGCCAAACCGGGGTATGGCTACACCTTC. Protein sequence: CSAKPGYGYTF.

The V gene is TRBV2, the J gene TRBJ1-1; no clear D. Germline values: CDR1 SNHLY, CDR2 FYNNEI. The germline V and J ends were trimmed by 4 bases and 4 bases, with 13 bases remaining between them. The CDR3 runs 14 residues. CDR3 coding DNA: TGTGCCAGCAGTGGGATCGTAGGTACCACTGAAGCTTTCTTT. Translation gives CASSGIVGTTEAFF. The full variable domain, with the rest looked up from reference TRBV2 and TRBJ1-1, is EPEVTQTPSHQVTQMGQEVILRCVPISNHLYFYWYRQILGQKVEFLVSFYNNEISEKSEIFDDQFSVERPDGSNFTLKIRSTKLEDSAMYFCASSGIVGTTEAFFGQGTRLTVV.

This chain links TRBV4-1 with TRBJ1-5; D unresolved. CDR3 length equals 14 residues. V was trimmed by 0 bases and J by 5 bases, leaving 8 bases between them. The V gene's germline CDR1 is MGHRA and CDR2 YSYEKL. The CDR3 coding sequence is TGCGCCAGCAGCCAAGATCGCCAGGATCAGCCCCAGCATTTT. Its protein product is CASSQDRQDQPQHF.

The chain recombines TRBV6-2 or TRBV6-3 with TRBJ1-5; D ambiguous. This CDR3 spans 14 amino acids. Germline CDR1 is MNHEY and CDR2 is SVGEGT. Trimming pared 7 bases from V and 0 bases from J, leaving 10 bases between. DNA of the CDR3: TGTGCCAGCAACGTAGGCTATAGCAATCAGCCCCAGCATTTT. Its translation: CASNVGYSNQPQHF.

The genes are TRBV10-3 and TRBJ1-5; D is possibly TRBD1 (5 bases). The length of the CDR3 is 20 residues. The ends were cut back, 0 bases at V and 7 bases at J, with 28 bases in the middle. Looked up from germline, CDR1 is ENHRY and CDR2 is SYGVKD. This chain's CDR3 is CAISESPSGQGLPLVQPQHF. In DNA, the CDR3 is TGTGCCATCAGTGAGTCTCCGTCAGGTCAGGGTCTCCCTCTCGTACAGCCCCAGCATTTT.

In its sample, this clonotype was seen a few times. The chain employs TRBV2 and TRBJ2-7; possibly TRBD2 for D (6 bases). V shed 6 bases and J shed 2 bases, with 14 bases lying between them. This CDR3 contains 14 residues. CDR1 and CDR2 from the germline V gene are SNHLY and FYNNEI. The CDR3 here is CASSRGTTTYEQYF. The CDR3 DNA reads TGTGCCAGCAGCCGCGGGACGACTACCTACGAGCAGTACTTC.

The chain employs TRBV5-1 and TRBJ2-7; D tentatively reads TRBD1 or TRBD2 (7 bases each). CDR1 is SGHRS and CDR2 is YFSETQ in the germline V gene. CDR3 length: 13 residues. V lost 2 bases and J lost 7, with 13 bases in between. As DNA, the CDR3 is TGCGCCAGCAGCTTTACAGGGGAGGGTGAGCAGTACTTC. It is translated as CASSFTGEGEQYF.

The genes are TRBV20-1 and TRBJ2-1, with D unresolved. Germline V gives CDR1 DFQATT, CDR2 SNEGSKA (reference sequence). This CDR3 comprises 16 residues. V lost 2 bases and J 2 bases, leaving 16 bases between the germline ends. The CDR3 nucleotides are TGCAGTGCTAGATCGACGATGACTTCACCCTACAATGAGCAGTTCTTC. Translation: CSARSTMTSPYNEQFF.

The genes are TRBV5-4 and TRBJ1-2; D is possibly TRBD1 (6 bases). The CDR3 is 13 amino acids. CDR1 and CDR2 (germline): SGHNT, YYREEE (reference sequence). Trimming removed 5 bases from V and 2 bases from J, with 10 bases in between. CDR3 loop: CASSYDRNYGYTF. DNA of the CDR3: TGTGCCAGCAGTTACGACAGGAACTATGGCTACACCTTC.

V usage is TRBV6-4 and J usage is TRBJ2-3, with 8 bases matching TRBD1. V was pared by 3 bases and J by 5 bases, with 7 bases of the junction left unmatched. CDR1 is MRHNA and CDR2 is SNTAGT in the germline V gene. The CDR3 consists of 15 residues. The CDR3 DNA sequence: TGTGCCAGCAGTGAAGGCGGGACAGGCGGAGATACGCAGTATTTT. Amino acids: CASSEGGTGGDTQYF.

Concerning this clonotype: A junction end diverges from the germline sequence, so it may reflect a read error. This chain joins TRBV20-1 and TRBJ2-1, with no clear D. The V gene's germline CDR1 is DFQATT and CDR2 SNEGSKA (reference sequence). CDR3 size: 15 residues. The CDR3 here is CSASGLSGSYNEQFF. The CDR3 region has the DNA TGCAGTGCTAGCGGGCTATCCGGCTCCTACAATGAACAGTTCTTC.

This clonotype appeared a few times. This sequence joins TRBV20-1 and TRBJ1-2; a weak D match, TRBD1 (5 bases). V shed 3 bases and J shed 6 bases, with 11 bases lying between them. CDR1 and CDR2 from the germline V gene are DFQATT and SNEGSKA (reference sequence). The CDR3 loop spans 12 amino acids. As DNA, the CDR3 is TGCAGTGCTAGTCGGGGGTCCAATGGCTACACCTTC. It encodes CSASRGSNGYTF.

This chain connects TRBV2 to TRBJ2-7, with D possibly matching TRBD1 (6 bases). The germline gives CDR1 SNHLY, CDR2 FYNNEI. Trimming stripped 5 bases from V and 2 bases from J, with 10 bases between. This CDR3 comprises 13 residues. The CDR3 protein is CASSRGQTYEQYF. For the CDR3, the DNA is TGTGCCAGCAGTCGCGGACAGACCTACGAGCAGTACTTC.

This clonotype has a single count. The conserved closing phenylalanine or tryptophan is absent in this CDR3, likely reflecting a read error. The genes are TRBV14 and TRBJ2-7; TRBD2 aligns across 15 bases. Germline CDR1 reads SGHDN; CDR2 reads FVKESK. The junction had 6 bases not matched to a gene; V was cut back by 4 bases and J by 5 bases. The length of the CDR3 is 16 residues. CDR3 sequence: CASSRRTSGRENEQYS. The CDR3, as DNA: TGTGCCAGCAGCCGACGGACTAGCGGGAGGGAGAACGAGCAGTACTCC.

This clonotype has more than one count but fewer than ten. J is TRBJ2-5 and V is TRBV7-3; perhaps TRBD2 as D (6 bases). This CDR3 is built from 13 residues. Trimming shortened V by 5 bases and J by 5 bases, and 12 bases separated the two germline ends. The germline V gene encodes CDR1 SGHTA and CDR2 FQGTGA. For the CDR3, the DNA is TGTGCCAGCAGCCGGGCGGAGGGGGAGACCCAGTACTTC. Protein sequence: CASSRAEGETQYF.

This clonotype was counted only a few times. CDR3 amino acids: CASSLSGINQPQHF. The CDR3 DNA reads TGTGCCAGCAGTTTATCAGGGATCAATCAGCCCCAGCATTTT. V and J are TRBV27 and TRBJ1-5, with D unresolved. Germline CDR1 MNHEY, CDR2 SMNVEV (reference sequence). The CDR3 is 14 amino acids. Trimming cost V 0 bases and J 3 bases, with 6 bases left between them.

In DNA, the CDR3 is TGTGCCAGCAGTTACTCGGGACTAGCGGGAGTACCCCAGTACTTC. Translation: CASSYSGLAGVPQYF. V is TRBV6-2 or TRBV6-3 and J is TRBJ2-5; 14 nucleotides align to TRBD2. Trimming at V came to 0 bases and at J to 9 bases, leaving 3 bases not matched to a gene. There are 15 residues in the CDR3. Germline CDR1 and CDR2: MNHEY and SVGEGT.

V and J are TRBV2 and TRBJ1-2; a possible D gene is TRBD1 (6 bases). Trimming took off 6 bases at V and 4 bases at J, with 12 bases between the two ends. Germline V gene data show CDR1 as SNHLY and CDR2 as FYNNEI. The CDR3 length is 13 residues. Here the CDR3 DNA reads TGTGCCAGCAGGCTCGGGACACTCTATGGCTACACCTTC. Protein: CASRLGTLYGYTF.

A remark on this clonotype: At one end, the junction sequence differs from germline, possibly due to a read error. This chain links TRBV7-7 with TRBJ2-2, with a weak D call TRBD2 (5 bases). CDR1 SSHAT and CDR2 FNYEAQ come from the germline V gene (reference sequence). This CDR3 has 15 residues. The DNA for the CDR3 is TGTGCTAGCAGCCCGGGATACCAAGGGACCGGGGAGCTGTTTTTT. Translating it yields CASSPGYQGTGELFF.

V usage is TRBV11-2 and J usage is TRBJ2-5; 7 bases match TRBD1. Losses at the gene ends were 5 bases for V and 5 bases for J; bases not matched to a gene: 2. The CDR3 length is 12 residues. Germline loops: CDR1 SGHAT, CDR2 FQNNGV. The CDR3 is CASSRQGETQYF. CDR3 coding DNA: TGTGCCAGCAGCCGACAGGGTGAGACCCAGTACTTC. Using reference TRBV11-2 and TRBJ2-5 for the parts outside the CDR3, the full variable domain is EAGVAQSPRYKIIEKRQSVAFWCNPISGHATLYWYQQILGQGPKLLIQFQNNGVVDDSQLPKDRFSAERLKGVDSTLKIQPAKLEDSAVYLCASSRQGETQYFGPGTRLLVL.

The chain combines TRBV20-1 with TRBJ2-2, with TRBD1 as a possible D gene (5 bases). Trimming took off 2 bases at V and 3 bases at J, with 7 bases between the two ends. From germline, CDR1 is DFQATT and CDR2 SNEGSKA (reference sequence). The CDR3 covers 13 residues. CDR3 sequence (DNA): TGCAGTGCTAGAATGGGGCACACCGGGGAGCTGTTTTTT. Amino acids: CSARMGHTGELFF.

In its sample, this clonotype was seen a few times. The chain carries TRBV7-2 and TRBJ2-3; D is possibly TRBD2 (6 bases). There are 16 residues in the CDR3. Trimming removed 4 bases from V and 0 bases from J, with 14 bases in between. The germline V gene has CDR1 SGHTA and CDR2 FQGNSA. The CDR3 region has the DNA TGTGCCAGCAGCTGGGGAGGAACCGGGAGCACAGATACGCAGTATTTT. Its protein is CASSWGGTGSTDTQYF.

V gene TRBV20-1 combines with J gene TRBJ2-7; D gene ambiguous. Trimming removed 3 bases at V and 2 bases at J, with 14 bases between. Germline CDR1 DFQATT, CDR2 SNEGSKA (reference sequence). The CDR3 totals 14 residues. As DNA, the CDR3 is TGCAGTGCTAGCGAGTTGGGTGTAGCCTACGAGCAGTACTTC. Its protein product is CSASELGVAYEQYF.

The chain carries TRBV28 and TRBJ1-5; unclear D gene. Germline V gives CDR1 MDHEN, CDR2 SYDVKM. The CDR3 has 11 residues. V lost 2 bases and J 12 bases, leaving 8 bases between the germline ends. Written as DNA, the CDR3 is TGTGCCAGCAGTTTAAGGAGCGTCCAGCATTTT. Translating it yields CASSLRSVQHF.

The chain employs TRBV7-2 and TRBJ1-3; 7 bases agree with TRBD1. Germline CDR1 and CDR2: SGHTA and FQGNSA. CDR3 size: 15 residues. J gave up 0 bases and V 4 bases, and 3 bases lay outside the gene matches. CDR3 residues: CASSSTGYSGNTIYF. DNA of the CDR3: TGTGCCAGCAGCTCGACAGGGTACTCTGGAAACACCATATATTTT.

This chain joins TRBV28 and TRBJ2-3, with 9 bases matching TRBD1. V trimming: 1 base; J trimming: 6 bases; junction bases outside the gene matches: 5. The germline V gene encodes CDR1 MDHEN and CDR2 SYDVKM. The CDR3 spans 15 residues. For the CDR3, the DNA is TGTGCCAGCAGTTTATCTGGACAGGGGTTGGATACGCAGTATTTT. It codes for CASSLSGQGLDTQYF.

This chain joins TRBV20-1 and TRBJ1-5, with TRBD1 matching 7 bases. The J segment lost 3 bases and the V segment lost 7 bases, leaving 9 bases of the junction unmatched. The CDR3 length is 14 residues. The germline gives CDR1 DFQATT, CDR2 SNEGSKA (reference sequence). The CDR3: CSVATGIYNQPQHF. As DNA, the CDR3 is TGCAGTGTTGCGACAGGGATATACAATCAGCCCCAGCATTTT.

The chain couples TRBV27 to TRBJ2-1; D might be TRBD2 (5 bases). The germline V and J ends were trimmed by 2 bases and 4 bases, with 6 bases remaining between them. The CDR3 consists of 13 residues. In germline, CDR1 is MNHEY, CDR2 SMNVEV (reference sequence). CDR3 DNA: TGTGCCAGCAGTTTAAGGACTTACAATGAGCAGTTCTTC. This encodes CASSLRTYNEQFF.